The entry that follows covers one T cell receptor beta chain sequence. The target antigen is unknown. The PCR made use of 60 Vbeta and 13 Jbeta primers. TCRdb's table, derived via immunoSEQ multiplex PCR, lists solely in-frame clones and lacks some. Recorded for this sample: fewer than 100,000 clones. This record belongs to a study of cytomegalovirus exposure and HLA in healthy donors. Study-level points and caveats: What a later analysis showed was that several of the most significant clusters appeared linked to common viral pathogens. A list of around 160 TCR beta chains associated with cytomegalovirus was given. TCR beta sequences numbering 15,000 to 20,000 were associated with HLA alleles at 0.05 false discovery rate in a later analysis. In a later analysis, V- and J-gene trimming of beta chains associated with a DCLRE1C missense variant, replicated independently.

V was pared by 3 bases and J by 0 bases, with 13 bases between. Germline V gene sequence: CDR1 KGHSH, CDR2 LQKENI. The CDR3 loop spans 16 amino acids. Input material: PBMCs. The chain uses TRBV18 and TRBJ2-3, with D possibly being TRBD2 (5 bases). This clonotype originated in an older woman in good health and CMV-seronegative. CDR3 sequence: CASSPRGPGSTDTQYF. The CDR3 DNA reads as TGTGCCAGCTCACCCCGAGGGCCGGGGAGCACAGATACGCAGTATTTT.